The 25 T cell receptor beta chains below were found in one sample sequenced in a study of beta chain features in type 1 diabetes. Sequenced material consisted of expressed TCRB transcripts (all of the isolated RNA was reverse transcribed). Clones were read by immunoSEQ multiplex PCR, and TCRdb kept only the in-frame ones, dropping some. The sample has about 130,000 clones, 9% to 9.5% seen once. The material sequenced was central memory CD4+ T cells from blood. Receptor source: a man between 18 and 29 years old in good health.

CDR3 DNA sequence: TGTGCCAGCAGCTTAGGTGAAGGGAGAGATTACCAAGAGACCCAGTACTTC. Protein sequence: CASSLGEGRDYQETQYF. The chain joins TRBV11-2 to TRBJ2-5; a weak D match, TRBD2 (5 bases). Germline V lookup: CDR1 SGHAT, CDR2 FQNNGV. V was cut by 1 base and J by 0 bases, with 15 bases left in between. This CDR3 region has 17 residues.

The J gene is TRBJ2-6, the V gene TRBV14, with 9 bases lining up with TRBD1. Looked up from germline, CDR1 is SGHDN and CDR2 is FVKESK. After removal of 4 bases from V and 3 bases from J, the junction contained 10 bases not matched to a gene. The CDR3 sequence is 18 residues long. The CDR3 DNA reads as TGTGCCAGCAGCCTAGGGACAGGGTCAGTCTTTGGGGCCAACGTCCTGACTTTC. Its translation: CASSLGTGSVFGANVLTF.

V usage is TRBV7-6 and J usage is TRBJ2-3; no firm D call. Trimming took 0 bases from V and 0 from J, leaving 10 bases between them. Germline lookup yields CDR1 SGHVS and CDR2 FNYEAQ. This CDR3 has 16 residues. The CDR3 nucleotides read TGTGCCAGCAGCTTAGCAAGCACCCCAAGCACAGATACGCAGTATTTT. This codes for CASSLASTPSTDTQYF. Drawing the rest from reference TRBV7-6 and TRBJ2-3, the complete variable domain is GAGVSQSPRYKVTKRGQDVALRCDPISGHVSLYWYRQALGQGPEFLTYFNYEAQQDKSGLPNDRFSAERPEGSISTLTIQRTEQRDSAMYRCASSLASTPSTDTQYFGPGTRLTVL.

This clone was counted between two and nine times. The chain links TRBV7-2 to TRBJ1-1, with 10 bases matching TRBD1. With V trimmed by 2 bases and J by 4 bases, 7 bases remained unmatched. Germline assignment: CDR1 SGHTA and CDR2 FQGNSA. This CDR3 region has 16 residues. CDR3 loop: CASSLLGQGSGTEAFF. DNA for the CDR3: TGTGCCAGCAGCTTACTGGGACAGGGGTCGGGCACTGAAGCTTTCTTT.

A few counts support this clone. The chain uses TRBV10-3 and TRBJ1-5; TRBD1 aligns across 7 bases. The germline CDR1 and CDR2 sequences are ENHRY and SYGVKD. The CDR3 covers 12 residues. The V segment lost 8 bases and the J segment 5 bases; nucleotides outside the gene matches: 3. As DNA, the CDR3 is TGTGCCATCGGGCAGGGGGATCAGCCCCAGCATTTT. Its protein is CAIGQGDQPQHF.

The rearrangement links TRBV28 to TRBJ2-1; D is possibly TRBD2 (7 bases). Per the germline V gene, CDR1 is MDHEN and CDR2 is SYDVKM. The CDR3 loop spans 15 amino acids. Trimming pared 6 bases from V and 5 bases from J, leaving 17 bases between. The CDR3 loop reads CASSSRRGANNEQFF. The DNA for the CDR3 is TGTGCCAGCAGCTCCCGACGGGGGGCGAACAATGAGCAGTTCTTC.

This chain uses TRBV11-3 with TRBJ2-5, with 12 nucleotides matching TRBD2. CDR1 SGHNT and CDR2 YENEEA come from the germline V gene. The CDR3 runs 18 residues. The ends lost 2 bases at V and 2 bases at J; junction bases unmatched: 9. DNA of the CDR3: TGTGCCAGCAGCTTAAGTACTAGCGGGGGGTCCCGTCAAGAGACCCAGTACTTC. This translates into CASSLSTSGGSRQETQYF.

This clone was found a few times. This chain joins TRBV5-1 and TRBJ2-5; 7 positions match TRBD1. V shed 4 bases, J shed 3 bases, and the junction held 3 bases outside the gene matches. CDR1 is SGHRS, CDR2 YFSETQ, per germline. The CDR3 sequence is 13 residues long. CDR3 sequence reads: CASSATGKETQYF. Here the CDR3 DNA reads TGCGCCAGCAGCGCGACAGGGAAAGAGACCCAGTACTTC.

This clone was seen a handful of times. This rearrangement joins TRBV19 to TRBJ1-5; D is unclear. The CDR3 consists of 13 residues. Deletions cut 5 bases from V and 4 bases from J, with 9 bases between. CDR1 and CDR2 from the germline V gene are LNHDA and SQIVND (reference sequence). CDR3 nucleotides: TGTGCCAGTAGTGGACTGGTTAATCAGCCCCAGCATTTT. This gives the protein CASSGLVNQPQHF.

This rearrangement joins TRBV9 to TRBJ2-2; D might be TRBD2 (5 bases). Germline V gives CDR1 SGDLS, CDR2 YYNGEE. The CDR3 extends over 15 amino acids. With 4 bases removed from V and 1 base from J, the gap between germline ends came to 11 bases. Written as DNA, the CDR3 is TGTGCCAGCAGCACCGGGGTGGGGAACACCGGGGAGCTGTTTTTT. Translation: CASSTGVGNTGELFF.

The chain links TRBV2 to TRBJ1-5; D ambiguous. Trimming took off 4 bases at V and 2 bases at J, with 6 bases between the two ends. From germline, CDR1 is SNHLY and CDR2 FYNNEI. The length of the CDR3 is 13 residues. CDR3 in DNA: TGTGCCAGCAGTGTCCCCGGCAATCAGCCCCAGCATTTT. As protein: CASSVPGNQPQHF.

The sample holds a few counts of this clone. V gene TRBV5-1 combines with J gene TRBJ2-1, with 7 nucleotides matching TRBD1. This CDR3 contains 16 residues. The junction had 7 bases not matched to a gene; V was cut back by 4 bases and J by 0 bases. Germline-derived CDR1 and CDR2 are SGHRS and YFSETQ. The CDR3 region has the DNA TGCGCCAGCAGCATCCGACAGGGCAGCTCCTACAATGAGCAGTTCTTC. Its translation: CASSIRQGSSYNEQFF.

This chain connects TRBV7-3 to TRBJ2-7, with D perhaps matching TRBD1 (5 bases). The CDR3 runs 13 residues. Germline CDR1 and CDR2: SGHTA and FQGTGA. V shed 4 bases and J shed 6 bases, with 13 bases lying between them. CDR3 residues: CASSSGQAREQYF. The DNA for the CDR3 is TGTGCCAGCAGCTCTGGACAAGCCCGCGAGCAGTACTTC.

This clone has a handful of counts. The CDR3 nucleotides read TGTGCCAGCAGCTTAGGTCCGAATGGAGTCTACGAGCAGTACTTC. This codes for CASSLGPNGVYEQYF. The chain has TRBV7-2 and TRBJ2-7; the D is unclear. The CDR3 length is 15 residues. V lost 1 base and J 3 bases, leaving 13 bases between the germline ends. Germline assignment: CDR1 SGHTA and CDR2 FQGNSA.

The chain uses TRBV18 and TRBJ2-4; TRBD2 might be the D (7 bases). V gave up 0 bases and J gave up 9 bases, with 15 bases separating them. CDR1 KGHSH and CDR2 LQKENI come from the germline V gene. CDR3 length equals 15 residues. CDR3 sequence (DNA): TGTGCCAGCTCACCACCTGGGGGGGGCGGAGGCATTCAGTACTTC. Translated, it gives CASSPPGGGGGIQYF. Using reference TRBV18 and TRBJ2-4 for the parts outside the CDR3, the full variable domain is NAGVMQNPRHLVRRRGQEARLRCSPMKGHSHVYWYRQLPEEGLKFMVYLQKENIIDESGMPKERFSAEFPKEGPSILRIQQVVRGDSAAYFCASSPPGGGGGIQYFGAGTRLSVL.

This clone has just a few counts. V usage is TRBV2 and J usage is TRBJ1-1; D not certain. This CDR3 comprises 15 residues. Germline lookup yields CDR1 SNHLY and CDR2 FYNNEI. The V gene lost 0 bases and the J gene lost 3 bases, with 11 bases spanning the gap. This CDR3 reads CASSEARVEYTEAFF. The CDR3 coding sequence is TGTGCCAGCAGTGAAGCGCGGGTGGAGTACACTGAAGCTTTCTTT.

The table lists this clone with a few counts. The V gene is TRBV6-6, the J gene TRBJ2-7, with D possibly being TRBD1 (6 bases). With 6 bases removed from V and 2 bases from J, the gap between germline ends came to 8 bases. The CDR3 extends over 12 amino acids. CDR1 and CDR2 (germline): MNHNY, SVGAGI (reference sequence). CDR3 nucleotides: TGTGCCAGCAGCCCAGGGGCCTACGAGCAGTACTTC. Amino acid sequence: CASSPGAYEQYF.

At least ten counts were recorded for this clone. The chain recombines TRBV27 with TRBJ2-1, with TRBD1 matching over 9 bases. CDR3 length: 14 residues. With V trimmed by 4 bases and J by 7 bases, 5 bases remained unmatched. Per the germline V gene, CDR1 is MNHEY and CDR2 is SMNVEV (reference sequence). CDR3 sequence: CASSSGQGWNEQFF. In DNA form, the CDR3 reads TGTGCCAGCAGTTCCGGACAGGGGTGGAATGAGCAGTTCTTC.

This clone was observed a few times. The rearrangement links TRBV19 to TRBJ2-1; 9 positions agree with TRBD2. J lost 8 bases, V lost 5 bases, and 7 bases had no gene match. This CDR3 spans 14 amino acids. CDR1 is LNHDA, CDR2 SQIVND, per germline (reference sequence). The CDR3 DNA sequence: TGTGCCAGTAGTCGGAGCGGGGGGTATCATGAGCAGTTCTTC. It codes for CASSRSGGYHEQFF.

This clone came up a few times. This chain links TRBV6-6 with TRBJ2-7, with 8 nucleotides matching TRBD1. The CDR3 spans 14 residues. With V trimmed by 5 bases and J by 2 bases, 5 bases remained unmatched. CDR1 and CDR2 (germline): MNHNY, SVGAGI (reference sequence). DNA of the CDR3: TGTGCCAGCAGTCGATCGGACAGGGCCTACGAGCAGTACTTC. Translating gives CASSRSDRAYEQYF.

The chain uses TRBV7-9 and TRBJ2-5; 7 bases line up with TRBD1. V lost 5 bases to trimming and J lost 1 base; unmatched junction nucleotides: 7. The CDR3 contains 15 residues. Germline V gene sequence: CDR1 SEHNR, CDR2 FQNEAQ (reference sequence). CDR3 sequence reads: CASSPPTGAQETQYF. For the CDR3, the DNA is TGTGCCAGCAGCCCTCCCACAGGGGCCCAAGAGACCCAGTACTTC.

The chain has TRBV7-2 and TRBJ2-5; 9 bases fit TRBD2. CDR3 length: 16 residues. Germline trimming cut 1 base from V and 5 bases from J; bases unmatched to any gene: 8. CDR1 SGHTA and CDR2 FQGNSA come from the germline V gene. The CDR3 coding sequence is TGTGCCAGCAGCTTAGATTTAGCGGGGGCTCGGGAGACCCAGTACTTC. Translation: CASSLDLAGARETQYF. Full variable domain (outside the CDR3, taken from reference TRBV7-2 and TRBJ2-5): GAGVSQSPSNKVTEKGKDVELRCDPISGHTALYWYRQSLGQGLEFLIYFQGNSAPDKSGLPSDRFSAERTGGSVSTLTIQRTQQEDSAVYLCASSLDLAGARETQYFGPGTRLLVL.

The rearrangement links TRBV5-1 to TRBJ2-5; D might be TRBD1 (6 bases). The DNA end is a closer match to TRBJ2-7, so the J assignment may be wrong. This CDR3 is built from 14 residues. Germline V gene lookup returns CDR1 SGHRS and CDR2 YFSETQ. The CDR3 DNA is TGCGCCAGCAGCGCTAGGACAGTCCCCTACGAGCAGTACTTC. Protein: CASSARTVPYEQYF.

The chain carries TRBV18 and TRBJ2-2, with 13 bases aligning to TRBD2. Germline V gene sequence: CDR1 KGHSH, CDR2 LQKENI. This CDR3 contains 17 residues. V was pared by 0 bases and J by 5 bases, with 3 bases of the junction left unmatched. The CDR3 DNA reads TGTGCCAGCTCACCACCGGGACTAGCGGGGATTACCGGGGAGCTGTTTTTT. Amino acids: CASSPPGLAGITGELFF.

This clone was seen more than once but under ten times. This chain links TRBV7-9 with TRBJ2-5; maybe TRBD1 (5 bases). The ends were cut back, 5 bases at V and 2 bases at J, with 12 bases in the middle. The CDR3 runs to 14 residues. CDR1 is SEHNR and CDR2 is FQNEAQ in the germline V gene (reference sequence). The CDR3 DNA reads TGTGCCAGCAGCAAAGGACACGGTCAAGAGACCCAGTACTTC. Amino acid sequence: CASSKGHGQETQYF. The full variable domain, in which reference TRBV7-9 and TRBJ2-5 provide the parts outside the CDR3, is DTGVSQNPRHKITKRGQNVTFRCDPISEHNRLYWYRQTLGQGPEFLTYFQNEAQLEKSRLLSDRFSAERPKGSFSTLEIQRTEQGDSAMYLCASSKGHGQETQYFGPGTRLLVL.